The 21 T cell receptor beta chains in this list originate from one sample, sequenced in a study of OX40 agonist ivuxolimab in advanced cancers. Clones were sequenced by immunoSEQ multiplex PCR, and TCRdb holds only the in-frame ones, with some missing. The data show approximately 66,000 clones, with approximately 90% seen just once and about 6.3% held by the top ten. Material: CD4+ or CD8+ T cells sorted from blood, obtained in a trial of the OX40 agonist ivuxolimab. The receptors were sampled from an adult with an advanced solid tumor such as melanoma, head and neck, liver or kidney cancer.

The J gene is TRBJ1-1, the V gene TRBV7-8; 9 positions match TRBD1. The CDR3 is made up of 14 amino acids. Germline CDR1 is SGHVS and CDR2 is FQNEAQ. V lost 5 bases to trimming and J lost 11 bases; unmatched junction nucleotides: 12. The CDR3 DNA reads as TGTGCCAGCAGCACCGAATGGGACAGGGAGTCGGCTTTCTTT. Translated: CASSTEWDRESAFF.

Only one count was recorded for this clone. One junction end disagrees with the germline gene, perhaps due to a read error. The genes are TRBV2 and TRBJ1-4; D is possibly TRBD1 (6 bases). The CDR3 loop spans 13 amino acids. The germline CDR1 and CDR2 sequences are SNHLY and FYNNEI. In DNA, the CDR3 is TGTGCCAGCAGTGAGGACAGTAATGGAAAACTGTTTTTT. Translating it yields CASSEDSNGKLFF.

The V and J genes are TRBV9 and TRBJ2-1, with 7 bases fitting TRBD2. The CDR3 totals 14 residues. The ends lost 3 bases at V and 2 bases at J; junction bases unmatched: 2. Per the germline V gene, CDR1 is SGDLS and CDR2 is YYNGEE. CDR3 in DNA: TGTGCCAGCAGCGAGGGGACTACCTACAATGAGCAGTTCTTC. It translates to CASSEGTTYNEQFF. The full variable domain, in which reference TRBV9 and TRBJ2-1 provide the parts outside the CDR3, is DSGVTQTPKHLITATGQRVTLRCSPRSGDLSVYWYQQSLDQGLQFLIQYYNGEERAKGNILERFSAQQFPDLHSELNLSSLELGDSALYFCASSEGTTYNEQFFGPGTRLTVL.

This chain connects TRBV4-1 to TRBJ2-7; D might be TRBD1 (6 bases). Germline assignment: CDR1 MGHRA and CDR2 YSYEKL. CDR3 size: 14 residues. The ends were cut back, 4 bases at V and 1 base at J, with 11 bases in the middle. The CDR3, as DNA: TGCGCCAGCAGCCTTCGGACAGAGTCCTACGAGCAGTACTTC. Protein: CASSLRTESYEQYF.

The V call is TRBV19, the J call TRBJ2-5; 9 positions agree with TRBD2. There are 15 residues in the CDR3. Germline V gene lookup returns CDR1 LNHDA and CDR2 SQIVND (reference sequence). V was clipped by 3 bases and J by 4 bases; unmatched bases: 6. The CDR3 bases are TGTGCCAGTAGTATGGGTAGCGGGGGATCAGAGACCCAGTACTTC. It is translated as CASSMGSGGSETQYF.

This chain connects TRBV7-5 to TRBJ1-1. TRBV7-5 corresponds to a pseudogene. This CDR3 has 13 amino acids. CDR3 region: CARNIPGGAEAFF. The CDR3 DNA follows: TGTGCCAGAAACATCCCGGGGGGGGCTGAAGCTTTCTTT.

The chain links TRBV9 to TRBJ2-7; the D is unclear. Per germline, CDR1 SGDLS and CDR2 YYNGEE. V shed 0 bases and J shed 0 bases, with 7 bases lying between them. The CDR3 is made up of 14 amino acids. CDR3 sequence: CASSVDGSSYEQYF. The CDR3 region has the DNA TGTGCCAGCAGCGTAGACGGCAGCTCCTACGAGCAGTACTTC.

The chain is built from TRBV27 and TRBJ1-2; D remains ambiguous. Trimming shortened V by 6 bases and J by 1 base, and 12 bases separated the two germline ends. In germline, CDR1 is MNHEY, CDR2 SMNVEV (reference sequence). The CDR3 runs 14 residues. The CDR3 nucleotides read TGTGCCAGCAGCCCCACAGCAAATAACTATGGCTACACCTTC. It is translated as CASSPTANNYGYTF.

The table lists this clone with a count of one. This chain links TRBV11-1 with TRBJ1-1; TRBD1 agrees at 9 bases. The trim removed 1 base at V and 1 base at J, leaving 7 bases unmatched. The CDR3 sequence is 17 residues long. The germline V gene has CDR1 SGHAT and CDR2 FQDESV (reference sequence). CDR3 DNA sequence: TGTGCCAGCAGCTTAGTTCTCGGACAGGGGCCGAACACTGAAGCTTTCTTT. As protein: CASSLVLGQGPNTEAFF.

V and J are TRBV6-5 and TRBJ1-1, with a weak D call TRBD1 (6 bases). Germline V gene sequence: CDR1 MNHEY, CDR2 SVGAGI. Deletions cut 2 bases from V and 0 bases from J, with 13 bases between. This CDR3 comprises 16 residues. For the CDR3, the DNA is TGTGCCAGCAGTTACCGGGACACCGCTTTGAACACTGAAGCTTTCTTT. Encoded protein: CASSYRDTALNTEAFF.

The rearrangement joins TRBV5-6 to TRBJ1-6, with 8 positions matching TRBD1. Germline CDR1 and CDR2: SGHDT and YYEEEE. The CDR3 is 17 residues long. V gave up 4 bases and J gave up 0 bases; unmatched junction bases: 6. The CDR3 is CASSLRTGSSYNSPLHF. CDR3 nucleotide sequence: TGTGCCAGCAGCCTTCGGACAGGGAGCTCCTATAATTCACCCCTCCACTTT. The full variable domain, with the rest looked up from reference TRBV5-6 and TRBJ1-6, is DAGVTQSPTHLIKTRGQQVTLRCSPKSGHDTVSWYQQALGQGPQFIFQYYEEEERQRGNFPDRFSGHQFPNYSSELNVNALLLGDSALYLCASSLRTGSSYNSPLHFGNGTRLTVT.

The V gene is TRBV13, the J gene TRBJ2-5; D uncertain. The tail of the sequence fits TRBJ2-7 better, so the J call may be wrong. CDR3 length: 13 residues. Germline CDR1 reads PRHDT; CDR2 reads FYEKMQ (reference sequence). CDR3 amino acids: CASSPDNHPEQYF. CDR3 DNA: TGTGCCAGCAGTCCGGATAATCACCCCGAGCAGTACTTC.

Regarding this clone: This CDR3 is also generated by other DNA sequences in the sample. The chain recombines TRBV27 with TRBJ2-7, with D maybe TRBD2 (6 bases). The CDR3 contains 14 residues. V lost 6 bases to trimming and J lost 5 bases, with 17 bases between them. Looked up from germline, CDR1 is MNHEY and CDR2 is SMNVEV (reference sequence). The CDR3 loop reads CASSRTGLANEQYF. In DNA, the CDR3 is TGTGCCAGCAGCCGAACGGGGCTAGCGAACGAGCAGTACTTC.

The chain uses TRBV6-5 and TRBJ2-2; D uncertain. CDR3 size: 15 residues. Germline values: CDR1 MNHEY, CDR2 SVGAGI. V lost 0 bases and J 2 bases, leaving 7 bases between the germline ends. CDR3 sequence (DNA): TGTGCCAGCAGTTACTCGGGCAGAAACACCGGGGAGCTGTTTTTT. Translated, it gives CASSYSGRNTGELFF.

The gene calls are TRBV5-4 and TRBJ2-7; D unclear. In germline, CDR1 is SGHNT, CDR2 YYREEE (reference sequence). This CDR3 is 16 amino acids long. Trimming removed 0 bases at V and 1 base at J, with 14 bases between. The CDR3 DNA reads as TGTGCCAGCAGCTTGGGGGAAGATATCGTGTCCTACGAGCAGTACTTC. It translates to CASSLGEDIVSYEQYF.

The rearrangement joins TRBV7-9 to TRBJ2-3; a weak D match, TRBD1 (6 bases). This CDR3 spans 15 amino acids. Germline CDR1 and CDR2: SEHNR and FQNEAQ (reference sequence). V gave up 3 bases and J gave up 7 bases, with 17 bases separating them. CDR3 in DNA: TGTGCCAGCAGCTTGCCATCGGACAGCGAATATACGCAGTATTTT. Translated: CASSLPSDSEYTQYF.

Sample share makes this clone medium-sized. CDR3 coding DNA: TGTGCCTGGAGTGCCTCACAAGGCGAGAGTCAGCCCCAGCATTTT. It yields the protein CAWSASQGESQPQHF. The chain links TRBV30 to TRBJ1-5; D unresolved. Germline loops: CDR1 GTSNPN, CDR2 SVGIG (reference sequence). V lost 1 base and J lost 6, with 16 bases in between. This CDR3 is built from 15 residues.

This clone was detected only once. The chain couples TRBV6-6 to TRBJ1-1; D remains ambiguous. The germline CDR1 and CDR2 sequences are MNHNY and SVGAGI (reference sequence). The CDR3 has 11 residues. With 6 bases removed from V and 4 bases from J, the gap between germline ends came to 6 bases. The CDR3 bases are TGTGCCAGCAGCGTGGGCACTGAAGCTTTCTTT. Translation: CASSVGTEAFF.

The chain has TRBV4-1 and TRBJ2-7, with TRBD1 matching 7 bases. The ends lost 0 bases at V and 5 bases at J; junction bases unmatched: 7. The V gene's germline CDR1 is MGHRA and CDR2 YSYEKL. This CDR3 has 15 amino acids. As DNA, the CDR3 is TGCGCCAGCAGCCAAGATCCCGGGACAGACCACGAGCAGTACTTC. This encodes CASSQDPGTDHEQYF.

V gene TRBV7-6 combines with J gene TRBJ2-1; no clear D. The CDR3 has 11 residues. CDR1 and CDR2 (germline): SGHVS, FNYEAQ. V gave up 1 base and J gave up 12 bases, with 7 bases separating them. The CDR3 region has the DNA TGTGCCAGCAGCTTAGGGATGGGGCAGTTCTTC. It specifies CASSLGMGQFF.

The gene calls are TRBV4-1 and TRBJ2-2; TRBD1 aligns across 9 bases. This CDR3 region has 17 residues. The germline CDR1 and CDR2 sequences are MGHRA and YSYEKL. After removal of 0 bases from V and 5 bases from J, the junction contained 7 bases not matched to a gene. The CDR3 coding sequence is TGCGCCAGCAGCCAAGAAAACAGGGGGCGAAGGACCGGGGAGCTGTTTTTT. Amino acids: CASSQENRGRRTGELFF.